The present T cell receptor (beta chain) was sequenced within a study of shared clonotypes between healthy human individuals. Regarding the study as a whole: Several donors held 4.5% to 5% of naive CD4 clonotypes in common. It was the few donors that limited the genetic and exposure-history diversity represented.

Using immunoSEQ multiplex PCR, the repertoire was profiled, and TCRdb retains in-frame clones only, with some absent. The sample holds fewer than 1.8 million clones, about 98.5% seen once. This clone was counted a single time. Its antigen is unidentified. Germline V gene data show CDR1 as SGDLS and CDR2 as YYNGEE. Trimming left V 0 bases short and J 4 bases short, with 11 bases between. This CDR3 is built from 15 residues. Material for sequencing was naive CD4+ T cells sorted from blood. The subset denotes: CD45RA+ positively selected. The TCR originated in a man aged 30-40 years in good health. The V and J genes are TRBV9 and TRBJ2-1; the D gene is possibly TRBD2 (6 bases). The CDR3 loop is CASSVEGRPYNEQFF. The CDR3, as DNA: TGTGCCAGCAGCGTAGAGGGGAGGCCGTACAATGAGCAGTTCTTC.